This TCR beta chain was sequenced for a study of T-cell reconstitution after alpha-beta-depleted transplantation in children. Preparing the TCRbeta library involved the use of unique molecular identifiers. One entry per CDR3 protein, called by TCRdb with MiXCR from the PCR reads. Altogether roughly 300,000 distinct CDR3 sequences are present, almost 10% being singletons, with the ten largest covering around 10%. Germline V gene sequence: CDR1 SGHRS, CDR2 YFSETQ. With V trimmed by 5 bases and J by 5 bases, 8 bases remained unmatched. The CDR3 runs to 15 residues. The receptor was derived from a human donor who donated a stem cell graft to a child with SCID. This chain links TRBV5-1 with TRBJ2-5, with 11 bases lining up with TRBD1. The starting material was PBMCs from the stem cell graft donor, obtained from the stem cell graft. The CDR3 loop is CASRLPGQGDETQYF. The CDR3 nucleotides are TGCGCCAGCAGATTGCCGGGACAGGGGGATGAGACCCAGTACTTC.